This T cell receptor (beta chain) was documented in a study of cytomegalovirus exposure and HLA in healthy donors. In this sample, this clone turned up a few times. Germline V lookup: CDR1 MGHDK, CDR2 SYGVNS. The trim removed 6 bases at V and 7 bases at J, leaving 4 bases unmatched. CDR3 length equals 13 residues. It was with 60 Vbeta and 13 Jbeta primers that the PCR ran. This table comes from immunoSEQ multiplex PCR, and its TCRdb copy is limited to in-frame clones, with some not included. Of some 170,000 clones listed, roughly 70% are singletons. The sequenced sample consisted of PBMCs. The chain employs TRBV25-1 and TRBJ1-3; 9 bases fit TRBD1. The sequence was obtained from a woman aged 45-59 years in good health and CMV-seropositive. CDR3 amino acids: CASSGTGWNTIYF. CDR3 DNA sequence: TGTGCCAGCAGCGGGACAGGGTGGAACACCATATATTTT. The full variable domain, in which reference TRBV25-1 and TRBJ1-3 provide the parts outside the CDR3, is EADIYQTPRYLVIGTGKKITLECSQTMGHDKMYWYQQDPGMELHLIHYSYGVNSTEKGDLSSESTVSRIRTEHFPLTLESARPSHTSQYLCASSGTGWNTIYFGEGSWLTVV.